One sample yielded the 3 T cell receptor beta chains listed below, sequenced in a study of identifying expanded T cells in peripheral blood. Sequenced by immunoSEQ multiplex PCR; TCRdb stores in-frame clones only, minus some. The sample lists some 100,000 clones; around 90% were seen once. The sequenced sample consisted of blood. These receptors came from a person between 18 and 75 years old in good health.

The V gene is TRBV7-9, the J gene TRBJ1-5, with D unresolved. This CDR3 is 15 amino acids long. Germline V CDR1 and CDR2: SEHNR, FQNEAQ (reference sequence). V dropped 1 base and J dropped 7 bases, with 14 bases sitting between them. This CDR3 reads CASSLGSDGRQPQHF. CDR3 in DNA: TGTGCCAGCAGCTTAGGGAGCGACGGCAGGCAGCCCCAGCATTTT.

The chain carries TRBV4-1 and TRBJ1-5; tentatively, D is TRBD1 (6 bases). The length of the CDR3 is 22 residues. The ends were cut back, 0 bases at V and 0 bases at J, with 27 bases in the middle. Germline-derived CDR1 and CDR2 are MGHRA and YSYEKL. CDR3 bases: TGCGCCAGCAGCCAAGATCTAGTCGGGGGGCGGTTATCGGCATATAGCAATCAGCCCCAGCATTTT. Its translation: CASSQDLVGGRLSAYSNQPQHF.

The J gene is TRBJ2-7, the V gene TRBV6-5; 8 bases match TRBD2. This CDR3 spans 14 amino acids. After removal of 4 bases from V and 2 bases from J, the junction contained 4 bases not matched to a gene. Germline V lookup: CDR1 MNHEY, CDR2 SVGAGI. The DNA for the CDR3 is TGTGCCAGCAGTTCCAGCGGGGGACCCTACGAGCAGTACTTC. Its translation is CASSSSGGPYEQYF.